The 8 T cell receptor beta chains in this list originate from one sample, sequenced in a study of neoadjuvant anti-PD-1 for oral cavity cancer. Assay used: immunoSEQ multiplex PCR; TCRdb lists only in-frame clones, some missing. The table has approximately 9,400 clones, less than 70% seen once. Time point here: after neoadjuvant nivolumab, at surgical resection. Sequences were derived from PBMCs, sampled after nivolumab (anti-PD-1) treatment. The receptors originated from a person between 35 and 79 years old with oral cavity squamous cell carcinoma.

CDR3 nucleotides: TGCGCCAGCAGTGAAGTTAGTTTAAGGGGTCCTAACTATGGCTACACCTTC. Translating it yields CASSEVSLRGPNYGYTF. The chain couples TRBV10-2 to TRBJ1-2; possibly TRBD1 for D (5 bases). Looked up from germline, CDR1 is WSHSY and CDR2 is SAAADI. Trimming left V 3 bases short and J 0 bases short, with 17 bases between. This CDR3 is built from 17 residues.

This clone was picked up a small number of times. The chain uses TRBV14 and TRBJ1-3; D ambiguous. Germline V lookup: CDR1 SGHDN, CDR2 FVKESK. This CDR3 contains 18 residues. The ends were cut back, 4 bases at V and 2 bases at J, with 21 bases in the middle. CDR3 nucleotides: TGTGCCAGCAGCCTCCTGAATGGACCCCAAGGCGCTGGAAACACCATATATTTT. Its translation is CASSLLNGPQGAGNTIYF. Complete variable domain (other parts from reference TRBV14 and TRBJ1-3): EAGVTQFPSHSVIEKGQTVTLRCDPISGHDNLYWYRRVMGKEIKFLLHFVKESKQDESGMPNNRFLAERTGGTYSTLKVQPAELEDSGVYFCASSLLNGPQGAGNTIYFGEGSWLTVV.

The chain has TRBV15 and TRBJ1-1; D is unclear. Trimming pared 6 bases from V and 3 bases from J, leaving 11 bases between. The CDR3 runs 13 residues. In germline, CDR1 is LNHNV, CDR2 YYDKDF (reference sequence). This chain's CDR3 is CATSLVKDTEAFF. In DNA form, the CDR3 reads TGTGCCACCAGTCTAGTCAAGGACACTGAAGCTTTCTTT.

The V gene is TRBV27, the J gene TRBJ1-3; 7 bases match TRBD1. V was pared by 6 bases and J by 1 base, with 18 bases of the junction left unmatched. The CDR3 is 19 amino acids. The germline CDR1 and CDR2 sequences are MNHEY and SMNVEV (reference sequence). This chain's CDR3 is CASRLPRDSKYTSGNTIYF. The CDR3 DNA reads TGTGCCAGCAGACTCCCCCGGGACAGCAAGTATACTTCTGGAAACACCATATATTTT.

This clone appeared a few times. The chain links TRBV18 to TRBJ1-1; perhaps TRBD1 as D (5 bases). Germline CDR1 is KGHSH and CDR2 is LQKENI. This CDR3 has 13 amino acids. The V end was cut by 4 bases, the J end by 5 bases, with 11 bases between. This CDR3 reads CASSQGPRTEAFF. The DNA for the CDR3 is TGTGCCAGCTCACAGGGACCGAGAACTGAAGCTTTCTTT.

This chain links TRBV11-2 with TRBJ1-4; 10 nucleotides match TRBD1. Trimming cost V 5 bases and J 4 bases; bases outside gene matches: 4. Looked up from germline, CDR1 is SGHAT and CDR2 is FQNNGV. The CDR3 length is 15 residues. CDR3 nucleotide sequence: TGTGCCAGCAGCGATAGGGACAGGGGTAATGAAAAACTGTTTTTT. Residues: CASSDRDRGNEKLFF.

This chain links TRBV30 with TRBJ2-4; D might be TRBD2 (6 bases). The CDR3 has 16 amino acids. The germline V gene has CDR1 GTSNPN and CDR2 SVGIG (reference sequence). The V gene lost 2 bases and the J gene lost 3 bases, with 17 bases spanning the gap. The CDR3 region is CAWSSHMAGSKNIQYF. CDR3 DNA: TGTGCCTGGAGTAGTCACATGGCGGGGAGCAAAAACATTCAGTACTTC.

This sequence joins TRBV7-3 and TRBJ2-3; no reliable D call. This CDR3 comprises 15 residues. Germline CDR1 reads SGHTA; CDR2 reads FQGTGA. Trimming removed 1 base from V and 4 bases from J, with 12 bases in between. CDR3 coding DNA: TGTGCCAGCAGCTTAATCGGCTCACCGGCAGATACGCAGTATTTT. Residues: CASSLIGSPADTQYF. Together with reference TRBV7-3 and TRBJ2-3, the CDR3 gives the full variable domain: GAGVSQTPSNKVTEKGKYVELRCDPISGHTALYWYRQSLGQGPEFLIYFQGTGAADDSGLPNDRFFAVRPEGSVSTLKIQRTERGDSAVYLCASSLIGSPADTQYFGPGTRLTVL.